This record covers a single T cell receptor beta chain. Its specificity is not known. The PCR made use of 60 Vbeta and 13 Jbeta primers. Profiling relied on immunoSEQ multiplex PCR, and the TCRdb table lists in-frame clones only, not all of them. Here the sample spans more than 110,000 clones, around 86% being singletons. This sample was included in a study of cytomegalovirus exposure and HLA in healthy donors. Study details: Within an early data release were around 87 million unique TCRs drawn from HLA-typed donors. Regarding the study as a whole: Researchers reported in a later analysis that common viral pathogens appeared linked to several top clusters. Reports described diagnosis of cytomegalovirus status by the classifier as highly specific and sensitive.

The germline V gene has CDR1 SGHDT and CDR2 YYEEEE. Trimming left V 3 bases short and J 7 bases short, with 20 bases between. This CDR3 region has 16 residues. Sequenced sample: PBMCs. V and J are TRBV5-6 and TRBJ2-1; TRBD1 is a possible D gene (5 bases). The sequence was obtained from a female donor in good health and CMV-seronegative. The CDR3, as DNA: TGTGCCAGCAGCTACGGGCCACAAACAGGTCAGAATGAGCAGTTCTTC. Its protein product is CASSYGPQTGQNEQFF. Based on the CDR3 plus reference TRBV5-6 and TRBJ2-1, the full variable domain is DAGVTQSPTHLIKTRGQQVTLRCSPKSGHDTVSWYQQALGQGPQFIFQYYEEEERQRGNFPDRFSGHQFPNYSSELNVNALLLGDSALYLCASSYGPQTGQNEQFFGPGTRLTVL.